This TCR beta chain was sequenced during a study of blood T cell repertoires in COVID-19. Germline CDR1 LGHDT, CDR2 YNNKEL (reference sequence). Trimming removed 4 bases from V and 7 bases from J; junction bases left unmatched: 7. The CDR3 runs 15 residues. Allocation to cohorts depended on clinical history reported by the participants. Recovered status applied to Cohort 3 donors who had two consecutive negative PCRs. It also applied to those with clearance or with symptom resolution. Authors' processing steps: Amplifying reference gene primers gave estimates of nucleated cell counts. The table came from immunoSEQ multiplex PCR; TCRdb's copy has only in-frame clones and leaves some out. Clone size and V and J calls were adopted from that table, with D and trimming inferred from the DNA. The table includes around 380,000 clones, over 75% detected once.

The sequenced sample consisted of PBMCs or T cells enriched from blood (not recorded which). This TCR came from a man between 25 and 39 years old who had recovered from COVID-19. The chain is built from TRBV3-1 (or the pseudogene TRBV3-2) and TRBJ1-6; 7 nucleotides agree with TRBD1. The CDR3 nucleotides are TGTGCCAGCAGCCGTACCGGGACAGAGAATTCACCCCTCCACTTT. Translation gives CASSRTGTENSPLHF.